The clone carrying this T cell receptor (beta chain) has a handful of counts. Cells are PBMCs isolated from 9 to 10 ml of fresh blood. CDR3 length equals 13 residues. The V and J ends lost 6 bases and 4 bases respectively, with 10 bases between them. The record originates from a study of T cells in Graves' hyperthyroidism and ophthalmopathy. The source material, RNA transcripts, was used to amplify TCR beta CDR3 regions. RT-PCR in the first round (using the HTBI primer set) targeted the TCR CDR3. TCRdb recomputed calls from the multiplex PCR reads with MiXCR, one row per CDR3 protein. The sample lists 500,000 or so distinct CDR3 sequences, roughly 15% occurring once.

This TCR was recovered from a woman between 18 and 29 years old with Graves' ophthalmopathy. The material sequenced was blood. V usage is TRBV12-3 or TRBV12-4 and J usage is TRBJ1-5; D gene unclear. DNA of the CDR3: TGTGCCAGCAGCCCTGGGATGAATCAGCCCCAGCATTTT. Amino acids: CASSPGMNQPQHF.